This T cell receptor (beta chain) was recorded in a study of blood T cell repertoires in COVID-19. Overall study: Collection of acute and convalescent COVID-19 samples took place in the United States, Italy and Spain. T cells, B-cell-depleted T cells, or PBMCs supplied cDNA or gDNA.

The CDR3 runs to 14 residues. V was trimmed by 6 bases and J by 0 bases, leaving 9 bases between them. Germline V lookup: CDR1 ENHRY, CDR2 SYGVKD. In the original analysis: Estimation of nucleated cell counts was performed using reference gene primer amplification. Profiling relied on immunoSEQ multiplex PCR, and the TCRdb table lists in-frame clones only, not all of them. The V and J calls and clone size were taken over from that table, and D and trimming were inferred from the DNA. The sample holds 150,000 to 200,000 clones, 70% to 90% seen once. Material for sequencing was peripheral blood. The V gene is TRBV10-3, the J gene TRBJ1-5; D is perhaps TRBD1 (5 bases). This receptor was taken from a human donor in a cohort sampled during active COVID-19. The CDR3 here is CAISLDSSNQPQHF. The CDR3 DNA follows: TGTGCCATCAGCTTAGACAGTAGCAATCAGCCCCAGCATTTT.